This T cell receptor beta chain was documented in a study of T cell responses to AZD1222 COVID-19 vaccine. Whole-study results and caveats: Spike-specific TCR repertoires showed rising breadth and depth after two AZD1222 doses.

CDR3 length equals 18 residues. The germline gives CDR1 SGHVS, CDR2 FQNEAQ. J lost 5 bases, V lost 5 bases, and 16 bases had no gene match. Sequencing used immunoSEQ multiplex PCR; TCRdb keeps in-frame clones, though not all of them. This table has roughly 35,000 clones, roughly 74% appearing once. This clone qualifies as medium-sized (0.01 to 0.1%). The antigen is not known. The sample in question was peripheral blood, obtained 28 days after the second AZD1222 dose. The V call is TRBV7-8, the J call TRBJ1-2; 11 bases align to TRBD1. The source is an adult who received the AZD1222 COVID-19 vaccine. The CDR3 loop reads CASSPAGTGGSKLYGYTF. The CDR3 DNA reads TGTGCCAGCAGCCCGGCCGGGACAGGGGGGTCTAAACTATATGGCTACACCTTC.